A selection of T cell receptor beta chains follows, all from one sample in a study of T cells after yellow fever vaccination. In TCRdb, the 5' RACE reads were re-called with MiXCR into one record per CDR3 protein. The sample records some 500,000 distinct CDR3 sequences, approximately 13% being singletons. The specimen was PBMCs, collected on the day of the yellow fever booster vaccination. The receptor set was obtained from a man aged 25 to 40 who received the YFV17D yellow fever vaccine. The CDR3 runs from the conserved cysteine through the conserved F or W. Fields, in order: clone size, V gene, J gene, D gene, CDR3 protein, CDR3 DNA. D genes are given only for firm matches. Expanded clones are given a class, and other clones once, few, many or no size at all.

>few|TRBV2|TRBJ2-1|TRBD2
CASSVTFGGYNEQFF
TGTGCCAGCAGTGTGACGTTCGGGGGGTACAATGAGCAGTTCTTC
>.|TRBV3-1|TRBJ2-7|.
CASSLRVGARTLTYEQYF
TGTGCCAGCAGCCTTCGAGTAGGGGCCCGGACCTTAACCTACGAGCAGTACTTC
>.|TRBV27|TRBJ2-7|.
CASAPVSARSYEQYF
TGTGCCTCCGCCCCAGTAAGCGCGAGGTCCTACGAGCAGTACTTC
>.|TRBV3-1|TRBJ2-7|.
CASSQDMREQYF
TGTGCCAGCAGCCAAGATATGAGGGAGCAGTACTTC
>many|TRBV5-1|TRBJ2-4|.
CASSSGVAKNIQYF
TGCGCCAGCAGCTCCGGGGTAGCCAAAAACATTCAGTACTTC
>few|TRBV27|TRBJ2-7|TRBD2
CASSLRGSPSSGRVYEQYF
TGTGCCAGCAGTTTGCGGGGCTCCCCGTCTAGCGGGAGGGTCTACGAGCAGTACTTC
>many|TRBV7-9|TRBJ1-1|.
CASSPPAQMNTEAFF
TGTGCCAGCAGCCCCCCGGCACAGATGAACACTGAAGCTTTCTTT
>.|TRBV7-9|TRBJ2-7|.
CASSEDSLEAYEQYF
TGTGCCAGCAGCGAGGACAGTCTGGAAGCCTACGAGCAGTACTTC
>few|TRBV29-1|TRBJ2-2|.
CSVEIPGVTGELFF
TGCAGCGTTGAAATTCCAGGGGTAACCGGGGAGCTGTTTTTT
>.|TRBV20-1|TRBJ2-7|.
CSAPRPGEGEQYF
TGCAGTGCCCCTCGGCCGGGAGAAGGCGAGCAGTACTTC
>few|TRBV7-2|TRBJ2-3|.
CASSFFPSTDTQYF
TGTGCCAGCAGCTTCTTTCCGAGCACAGATACGCAGTATTTT
>few|TRBV20-1|TRBJ2-2|.
CSATGTRNTGELFF
TGCAGTGCTACCGGGACTCGAAACACCGGGGAGCTGTTTTTT
>few|TRBV11-2|TRBJ2-1|.
CASSLQGAAIVPQFF
TGTGCCAGCAGCTTACAAGGGGCAGCTATAGTACCTCAGTTCTTC
>few|TRBV4-3|TRBJ2-3|.
CASSQGAPDTQYF
TGCGCCAGCAGCCAAGGGGCCCCAGATACGCAGTATTTT
>.|TRBV18|TRBJ1-2|.
CASSPPRGNYGYTF
TGTGCCAGCTCACCACCTCGGGGTAACTATGGCTACACCTTC
>.|TRBV20-1|TRBJ2-1|.
CSAKVGGRTYEQFF
TGCAGTGCTAAAGTGGGGGGCCGTACATATGAGCAGTTCTTC
>few|TRBV29-1|TRBJ1-1|.
CSVAQGMTEAFF
TGCAGCGTTGCGCAGGGGATGACTGAAGCTTTCTTT
>few|TRBV6-2/TRBV6-3|TRBJ1-5|.
CASSSLRGSYSNQPQHF
TGTGCCAGCAGTTCCCTACGGGGTTCCTATAGCAATCAGCCCCAGCATTTT
>.|TRBV11-3|TRBJ2-1|TRBD1
CASSPAGTANNEQFF
TGTGCCAGCAGCCCCGCCGGGACAGCTAACAATGAGCAGTTCTTC
>.|TRBV5-4|TRBJ2-4|TRBD2
CASSSGREGQNIQYF
TGTGCCAGCAGCTCGGGACGGGAGGGCCAAAACATTCAGTACTTC